This T cell receptor (beta chain) was sequenced for a study of T cell responses to AZD1222 COVID-19 vaccine. Study information: Pooled together were second doses at about 4 or about 12 weeks.

The table came from immunoSEQ multiplex PCR; TCRdb's copy has only in-frame clones and leaves some out. The repertoire holds approximately 190,000 clones, with around 90% as singletons. About this clone itself: Its antigen is not identified.

Study outcomes and limitations: Among vaccine-associated CD4 TCRs, coverage spanned spike, with dominance at 160-218 and 743-854. Possibly, clonal diversity was underestimated; donors were largely white British and included more females.

The sample in question was peripheral blood, obtained on day 0 of AZD1222 vaccination. This receptor was identified in an adult in good health.

CDR3 protein: CASSSITGGYGYTF. CDR3 nucleotides: TGTGCCAGCAGTTCCATTACAGGGGGGTATGGCTACACCTTC. The chain couples TRBV6-5 to TRBJ1-2; 8 nucleotides line up with TRBD1. The CDR3 loop spans 14 amino acids. V lost 4 bases, J lost 5 bases, and 6 bases stayed unmatched. Germline V gene sequence: CDR1 MNHEY, CDR2 SVGAGI.